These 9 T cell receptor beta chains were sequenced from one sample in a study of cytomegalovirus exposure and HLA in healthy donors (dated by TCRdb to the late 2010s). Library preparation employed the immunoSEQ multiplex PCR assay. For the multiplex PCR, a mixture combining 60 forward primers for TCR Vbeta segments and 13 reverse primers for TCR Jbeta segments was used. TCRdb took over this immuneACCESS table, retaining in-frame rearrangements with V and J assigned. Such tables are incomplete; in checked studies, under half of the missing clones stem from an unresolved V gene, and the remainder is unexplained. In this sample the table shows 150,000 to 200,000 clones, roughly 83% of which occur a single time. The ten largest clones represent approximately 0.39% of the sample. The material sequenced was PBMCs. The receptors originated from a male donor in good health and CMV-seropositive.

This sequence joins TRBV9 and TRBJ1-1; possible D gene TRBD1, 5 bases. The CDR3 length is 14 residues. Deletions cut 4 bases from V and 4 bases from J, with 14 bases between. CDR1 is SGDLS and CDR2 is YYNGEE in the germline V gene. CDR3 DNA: TGTGCCAGCAGCCCCGGGAGGGGCAGCACTGAAGCTTTCTTT. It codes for CASSPGRGSTEAFF.

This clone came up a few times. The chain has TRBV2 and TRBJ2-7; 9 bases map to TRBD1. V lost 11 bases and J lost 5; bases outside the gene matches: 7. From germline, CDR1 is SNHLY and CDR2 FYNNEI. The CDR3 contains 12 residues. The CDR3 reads CAGRTGVDEQYF. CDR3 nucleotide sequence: TGTGCCGGTAGGACAGGGGTCGACGAGCAGTACTTC.

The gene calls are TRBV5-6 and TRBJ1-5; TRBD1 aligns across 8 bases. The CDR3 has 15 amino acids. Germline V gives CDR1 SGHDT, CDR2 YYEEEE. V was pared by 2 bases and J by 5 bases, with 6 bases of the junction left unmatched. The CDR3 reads CASSFSGQGYQPQHF. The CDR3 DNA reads TGTGCCAGCAGCTTCTCCGGACAGGGCTATCAGCCCCAGCATTTT.

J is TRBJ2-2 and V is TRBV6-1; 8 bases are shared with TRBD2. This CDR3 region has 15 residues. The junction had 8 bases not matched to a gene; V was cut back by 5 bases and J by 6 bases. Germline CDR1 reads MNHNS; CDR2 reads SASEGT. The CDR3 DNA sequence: TGTGCCAGCAGTAGACTAGCGAGAGTTGCCGGGGAGCTGTTTTTT. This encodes CASSRLARVAGELFF.

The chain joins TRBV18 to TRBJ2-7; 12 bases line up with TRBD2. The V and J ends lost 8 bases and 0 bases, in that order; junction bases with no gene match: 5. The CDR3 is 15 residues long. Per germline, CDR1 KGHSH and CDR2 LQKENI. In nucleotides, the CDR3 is TGTGCCAGCCGACCGACTAGCGGGGGCTCCTACGAGCAGTACTTC. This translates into CASRPTSGGSYEQYF.

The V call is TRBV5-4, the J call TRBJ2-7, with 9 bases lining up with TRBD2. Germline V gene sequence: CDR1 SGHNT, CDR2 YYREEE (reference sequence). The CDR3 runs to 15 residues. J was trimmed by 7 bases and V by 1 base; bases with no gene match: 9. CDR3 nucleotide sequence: TGTGCCAGCAGCTTGCGGATAGCGGGAGCGTGGGAGCAGTACTTC. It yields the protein CASSLRIAGAWEQYF.

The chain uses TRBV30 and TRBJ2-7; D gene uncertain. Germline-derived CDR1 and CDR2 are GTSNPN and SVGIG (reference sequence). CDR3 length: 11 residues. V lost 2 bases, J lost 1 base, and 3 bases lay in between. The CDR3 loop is CAWSYSYEQYF. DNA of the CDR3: TGTGCCTGGAGTTATTCCTACGAGCAGTACTTC.

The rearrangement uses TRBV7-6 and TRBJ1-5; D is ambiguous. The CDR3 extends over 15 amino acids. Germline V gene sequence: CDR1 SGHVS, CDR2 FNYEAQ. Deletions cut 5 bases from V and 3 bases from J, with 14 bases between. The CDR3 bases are TGTGCCAGCAGCCCTGGAGCTGGGTCCAATCAGCCCCAGCATTTT. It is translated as CASSPGAGSNQPQHF.

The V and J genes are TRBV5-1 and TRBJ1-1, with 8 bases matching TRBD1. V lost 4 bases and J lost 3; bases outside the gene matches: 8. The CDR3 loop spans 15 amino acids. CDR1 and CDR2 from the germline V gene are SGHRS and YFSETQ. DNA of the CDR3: TGCGCCAGCAGCGAGCGCGCGGGACAGGACACTGAAGCTTTCTTT. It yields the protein CASSERAGQDTEAFF.